This T cell receptor beta chain originates from a study of Ad26.COV2.S vaccination and SARS-CoV-2 variants. Turning to the study itself: Trial arm assignment for the donor was COV1001 Ad26.COV2.S. Study observations and caveats: Compared with placebo recipients, vaccine recipients had higher spike-specific TCR breadth. Following vaccination, spike-specific CD8+ and CD4+ T cell responses reportedly exhibited substantial breadth.

Notes on this clone: The antigen is not known.

The treatment here: some 20 received Ad26.COV2.S at low or high dose, single or two shots; 5 received placebo; per-sample allocation not given. Day 63 after the first vaccine or placebo injection was the time point for sampling. An 18-55-year-old adult in Boston served as donor. TCRdb's copy holds only in-frame clones and misses some; the assay was immunoSEQ multiplex PCR. The profile shows some 320,000 clones, about 85% of them singletons. The CDR3 spans 17 residues. Germline-derived CDR1 and CDR2 are LNHDA and SQIVND (reference sequence). V was trimmed by 6 bases and J by 6 bases, leaving 24 bases between them.

The chain uses TRBV19 and TRBJ1-5; D may be TRBD1 (6 bases). The TCR originated in a person aged 18 to 65 who received the Ad26.COV2.S COVID-19 vaccine or a placebo. Sequencing used peripheral blood, obtained in a trial of Ad26.COV2.S vaccine versus placebo. Written as DNA, the CDR3 is TGTGCCAGTAGCAACATCGCGGGCGGGGGGGCCGGTCAGCCCCAGCATTTT. Amino acids: CASSNIAGGGAGQPQHF. Supplemented by reference TRBV19 and TRBJ1-5, the full variable domain reads DGGITQSPKYLFRKEGQNVTLSCEQNLNHDAMYWYRQDPGQGLRLIYYSQIVNDFQKGDIAEGYSVSREKKESFPLTVTSAQKNPTAFYLCASSNIAGGGAGQPQHFGDGTRLSIL.